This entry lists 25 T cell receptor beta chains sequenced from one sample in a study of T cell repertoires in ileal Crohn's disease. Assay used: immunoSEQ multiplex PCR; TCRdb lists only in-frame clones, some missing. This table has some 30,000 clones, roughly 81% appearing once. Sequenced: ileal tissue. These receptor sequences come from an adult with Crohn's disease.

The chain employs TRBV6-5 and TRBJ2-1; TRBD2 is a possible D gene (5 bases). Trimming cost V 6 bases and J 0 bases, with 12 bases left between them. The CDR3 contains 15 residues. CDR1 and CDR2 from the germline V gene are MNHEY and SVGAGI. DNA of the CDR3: TGTGCCAGCAGAAAAGGTAGCGTCTCCTACAATGAGCAGTTCTTC. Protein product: CASRKGSVSYNEQFF.

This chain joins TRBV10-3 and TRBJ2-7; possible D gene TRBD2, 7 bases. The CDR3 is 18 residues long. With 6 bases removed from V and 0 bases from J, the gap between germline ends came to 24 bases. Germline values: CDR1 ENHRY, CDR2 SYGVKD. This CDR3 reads CAISHVGGGGGPSYEQYF. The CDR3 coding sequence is TGTGCCATCAGCCACGTGGGCGGGGGCGGTGGACCCTCCTACGAGCAGTACTTC.

CDR3 coding DNA: TGTGCCTCGAAAGCAAGCGGGGGGGCCGCAGATACGCAGTATTTT. This encodes CASKASGGAADTQYF. This sequence joins TRBV6-1 and TRBJ2-3; 10 bases match TRBD2. Trimming cost V 11 bases and J 4 bases; bases outside gene matches: 12. Germline CDR1 is MNHNS and CDR2 is SASEGT. The CDR3 extends over 15 amino acids.

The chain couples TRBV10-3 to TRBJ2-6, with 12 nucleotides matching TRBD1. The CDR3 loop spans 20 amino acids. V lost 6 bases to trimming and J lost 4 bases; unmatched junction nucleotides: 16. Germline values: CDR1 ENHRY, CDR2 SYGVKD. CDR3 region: CAIRPSPGQGALGGANVLTF. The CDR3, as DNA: TGTGCCATCAGGCCAAGCCCGGGACAGGGGGCCTTGGGGGGGGCCAACGTCCTGACTTTC.

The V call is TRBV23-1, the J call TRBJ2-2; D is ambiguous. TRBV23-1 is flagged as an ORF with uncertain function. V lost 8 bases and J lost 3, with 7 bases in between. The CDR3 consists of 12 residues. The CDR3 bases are TGCGCCAGCGGCCGGGACACCGGGGAGCTGTTTTTT. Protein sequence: CASGRDTGELFF.

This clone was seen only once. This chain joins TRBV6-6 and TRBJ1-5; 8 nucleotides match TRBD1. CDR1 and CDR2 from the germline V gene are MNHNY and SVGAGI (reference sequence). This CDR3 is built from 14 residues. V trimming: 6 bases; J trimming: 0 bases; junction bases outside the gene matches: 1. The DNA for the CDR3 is TGTGCCAGCAGACAGGGGGATAGCAATCAGCCCCAGCATTTT. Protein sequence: CASRQGDSNQPQHF.

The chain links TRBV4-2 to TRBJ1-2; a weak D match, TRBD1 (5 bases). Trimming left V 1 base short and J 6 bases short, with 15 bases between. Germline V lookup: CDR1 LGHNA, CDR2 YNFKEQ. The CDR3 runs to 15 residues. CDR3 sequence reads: CASSQASGGRDGYTF. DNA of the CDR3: TGTGCCAGCAGCCAAGCCTCCGGGGGAAGGGATGGCTACACCTTC.

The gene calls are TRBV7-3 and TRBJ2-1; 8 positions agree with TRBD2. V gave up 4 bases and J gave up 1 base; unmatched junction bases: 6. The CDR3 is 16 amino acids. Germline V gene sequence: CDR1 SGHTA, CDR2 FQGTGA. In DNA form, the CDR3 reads TGTGCCAGCAGCTCGTTAGCGGGGTCGTCCTACAATGAGCAGTTCTTC. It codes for CASSSLAGSSYNEQFF.

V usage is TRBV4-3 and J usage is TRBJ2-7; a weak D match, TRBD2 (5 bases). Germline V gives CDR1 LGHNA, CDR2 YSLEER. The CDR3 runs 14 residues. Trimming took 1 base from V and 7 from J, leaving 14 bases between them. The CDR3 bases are TGCGCCAGCAGCCAAGGGCAGCTTTCGGGGGAGCAGTACTTC. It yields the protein CASSQGQLSGEQYF.

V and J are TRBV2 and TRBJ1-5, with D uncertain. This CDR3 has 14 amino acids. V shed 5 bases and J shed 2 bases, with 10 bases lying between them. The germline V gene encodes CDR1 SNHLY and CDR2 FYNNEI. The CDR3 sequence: CASSQREGNQPQHF. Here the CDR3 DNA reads TGTGCCAGCAGTCAAAGAGAGGGCAATCAGCCCCAGCATTTT.

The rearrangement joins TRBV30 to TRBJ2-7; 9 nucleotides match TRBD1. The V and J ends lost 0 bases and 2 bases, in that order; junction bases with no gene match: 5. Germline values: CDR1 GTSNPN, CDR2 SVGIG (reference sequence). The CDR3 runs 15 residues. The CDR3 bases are TGTGCCTGGAGTGTGGGACAGGGTGTAGCCTACGAGCAGTACTTC. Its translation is CAWSVGQGVAYEQYF.

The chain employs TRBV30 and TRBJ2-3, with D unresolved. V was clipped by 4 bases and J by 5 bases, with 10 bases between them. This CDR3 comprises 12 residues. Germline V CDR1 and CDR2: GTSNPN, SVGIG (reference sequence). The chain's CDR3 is CAWNILKDTQYF. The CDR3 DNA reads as TGTGCCTGGAATATCCTTAAAGATACGCAGTATTTT.

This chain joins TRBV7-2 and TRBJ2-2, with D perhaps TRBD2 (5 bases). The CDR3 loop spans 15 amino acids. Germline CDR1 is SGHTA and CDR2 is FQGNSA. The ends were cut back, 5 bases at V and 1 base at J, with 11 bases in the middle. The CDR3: CASSQRTVNTGELFF. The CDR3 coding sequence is TGTGCCAGCAGCCAAAGGACTGTGAACACCGGGGAGCTGTTTTTT.

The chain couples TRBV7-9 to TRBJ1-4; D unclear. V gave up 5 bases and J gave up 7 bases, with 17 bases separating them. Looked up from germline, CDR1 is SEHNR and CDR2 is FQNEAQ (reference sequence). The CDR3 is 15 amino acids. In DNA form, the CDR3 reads TGTGCCAGCAGCGCTGGACTTAGTACAGTTGAAAAACTGTTTTTT. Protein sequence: CASSAGLSTVEKLFF. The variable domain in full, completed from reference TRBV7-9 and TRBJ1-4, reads DTGVSQNPRHKITKRGQNVTFRCDPISEHNRLYWYRQTLGQGPEFLTYFQNEAQLEKSRLLSDRFSAERPKGSFSTLEIQRTEQGDSAMYLCASSAGLSTVEKLFFGSGTQLSVL.

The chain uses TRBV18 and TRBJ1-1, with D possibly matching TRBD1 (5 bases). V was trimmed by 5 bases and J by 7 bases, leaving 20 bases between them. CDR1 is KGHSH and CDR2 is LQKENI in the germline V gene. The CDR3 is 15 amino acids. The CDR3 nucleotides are TGTGCCAGCTCAGCCCCCCTATCGGGGAGGGGTGAAGCTTTCTTT. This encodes CASSAPLSGRGEAFF.

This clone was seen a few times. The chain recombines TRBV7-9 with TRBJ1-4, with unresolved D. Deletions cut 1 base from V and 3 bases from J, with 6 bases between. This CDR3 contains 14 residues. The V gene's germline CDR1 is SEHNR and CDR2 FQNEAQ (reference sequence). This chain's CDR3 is CASSLGEANEKLFF. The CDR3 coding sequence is TGTGCCAGCAGCTTAGGGGAGGCTAATGAAAAACTGTTTTTT.

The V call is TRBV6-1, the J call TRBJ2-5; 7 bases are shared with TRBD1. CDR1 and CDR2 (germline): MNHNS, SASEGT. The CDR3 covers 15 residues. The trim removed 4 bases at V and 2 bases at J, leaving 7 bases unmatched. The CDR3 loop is CASSASTGDQETQYF. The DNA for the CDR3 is TGTGCCAGCAGTGCTTCCACAGGGGATCAAGAGACCCAGTACTTC.

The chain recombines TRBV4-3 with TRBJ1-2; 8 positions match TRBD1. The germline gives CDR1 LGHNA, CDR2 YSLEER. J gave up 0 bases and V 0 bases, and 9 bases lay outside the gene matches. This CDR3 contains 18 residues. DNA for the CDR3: TGCGCCAGCAGCCAAGATCTCAGGCCAGGGGGCGCTAACTATGGCTACACCTTC. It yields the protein CASSQDLRPGGANYGYTF.

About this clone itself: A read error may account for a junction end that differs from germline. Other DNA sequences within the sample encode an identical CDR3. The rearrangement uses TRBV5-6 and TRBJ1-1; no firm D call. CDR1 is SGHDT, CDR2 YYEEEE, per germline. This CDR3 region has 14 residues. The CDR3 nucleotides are TGTGCCAGCAGCTTGGGGCGGTTGAACACTGAAGCCTTCTTT. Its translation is CASSLGRLNTEAFF.

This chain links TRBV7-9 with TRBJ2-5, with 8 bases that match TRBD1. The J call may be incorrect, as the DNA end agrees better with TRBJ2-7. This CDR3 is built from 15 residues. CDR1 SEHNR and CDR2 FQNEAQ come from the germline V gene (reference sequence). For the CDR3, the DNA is TGTGCCAGCAGCTTAAAAGGACAGGGTGCCTACGAGCAGTACTTC. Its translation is CASSLKGQGAYEQYF.

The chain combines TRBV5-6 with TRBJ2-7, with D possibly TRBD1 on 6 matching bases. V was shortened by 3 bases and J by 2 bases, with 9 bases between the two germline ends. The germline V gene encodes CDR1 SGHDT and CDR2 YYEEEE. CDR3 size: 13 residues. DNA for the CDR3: TGTGCCAGCAGCTGGGGACAAACCTACGAGCAGTACTTC. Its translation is CASSWGQTYEQYF.

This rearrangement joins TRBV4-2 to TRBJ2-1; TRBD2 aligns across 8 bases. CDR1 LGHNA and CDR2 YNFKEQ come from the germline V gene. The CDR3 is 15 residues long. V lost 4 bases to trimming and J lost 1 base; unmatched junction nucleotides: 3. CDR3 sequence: CASSPERGSYNEQFF. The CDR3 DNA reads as TGTGCCAGCAGCCCGGAGCGGGGGTCCTACAATGAGCAGTTCTTC.

Written as DNA, the CDR3 is TGTGCCAGTAGTTTCAGGGAAAATCAGCCCCAGCATTTT. It codes for CASSFRENQPQHF. This rearrangement joins TRBV19 to TRBJ1-5; D possibly corresponds to TRBD1 (5 bases). CDR3 length equals 13 residues. Trimming took off 5 bases at V and 4 bases at J, with 9 bases between the two ends. Germline assignment: CDR1 LNHDA and CDR2 SQIVND (reference sequence).

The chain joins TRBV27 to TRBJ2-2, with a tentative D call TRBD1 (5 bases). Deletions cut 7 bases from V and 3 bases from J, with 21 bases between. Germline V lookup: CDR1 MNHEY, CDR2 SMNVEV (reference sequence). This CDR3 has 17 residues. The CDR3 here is CASTTGWGRAYTGELFF. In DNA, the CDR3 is TGTGCCAGCACCACTGGCTGGGGCCGGGCTTACACCGGGGAGCTGTTTTTT.

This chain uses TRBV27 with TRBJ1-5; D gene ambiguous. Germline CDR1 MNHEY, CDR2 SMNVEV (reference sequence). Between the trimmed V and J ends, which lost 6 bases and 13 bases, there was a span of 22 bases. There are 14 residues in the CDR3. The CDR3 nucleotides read TGTGCCAGCAGATTAACAGTCAACAGTCGGGGTCAGCATTTT. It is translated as CASRLTVNSRGQHF.